The source of this T cell receptor beta chain is a study of control samples from healthy donors and cancer patients. Clones were sequenced by immunoSEQ multiplex PCR, and TCRdb holds only the in-frame ones, with some missing. This table holds almost 40,000 clones, around 83% found once. The CDR3 runs 16 residues. CDR1 SGHDN and CDR2 FVKESK come from the germline V gene. Trimming shortened V by 0 bases and J by 1 base, and 12 bases separated the two germline ends. The rearrangement uses TRBV14 and TRBJ1-1; D unclear. The sequence was obtained from a woman aged 55 to 70 with lung cancer. The sequencing sample was made of PBMCs. CDR3 nucleotides: TGTGCCAGCAGCCAAGAGGAGTGGAGAAGGAACACTGAAGCTTTCTTT. The encoded protein is CASSQEEWRRNTEAFF.